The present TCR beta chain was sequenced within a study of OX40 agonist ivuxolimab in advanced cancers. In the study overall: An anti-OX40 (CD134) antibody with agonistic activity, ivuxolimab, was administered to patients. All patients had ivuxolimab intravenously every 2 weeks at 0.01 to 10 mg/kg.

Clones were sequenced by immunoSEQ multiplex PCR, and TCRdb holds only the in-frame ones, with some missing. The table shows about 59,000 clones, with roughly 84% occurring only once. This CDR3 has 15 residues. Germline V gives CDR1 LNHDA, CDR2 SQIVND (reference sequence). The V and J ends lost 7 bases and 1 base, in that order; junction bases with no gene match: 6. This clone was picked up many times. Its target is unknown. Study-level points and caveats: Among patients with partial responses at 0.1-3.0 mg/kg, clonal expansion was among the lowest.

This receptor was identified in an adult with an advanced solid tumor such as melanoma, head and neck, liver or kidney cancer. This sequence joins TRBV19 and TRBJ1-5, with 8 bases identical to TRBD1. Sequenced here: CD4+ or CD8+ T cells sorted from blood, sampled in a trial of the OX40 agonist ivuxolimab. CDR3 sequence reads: CASTLDRGSNQPQHF. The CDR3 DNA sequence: TGTGCCAGTACCCTTGACAGGGGAAGCAATCAGCCCCAGCATTTT.